This T cell receptor beta chain was documented in a study of response to subunit inactivated influenza vaccine. TCRdb fed the RT-PCR reads into MiXCR, producing one record per CDR3 protein. Of 530,000 or so distinct CDR3 sequences listed, 12% to 15% are singletons. This clonotype has a handful of counts. This CDR3 comprises 15 residues. The germline CDR1 and CDR2 sequences are LNHDA and SQIVND (reference sequence). V was clipped by 5 bases and J by 5 bases, with 18 bases between them. The source material was PBMCs from blood, sampled roughly 13 days after vaccination. The receptor's source is a man aged 45-65 years who received an inactivated influenza vaccine. The rearrangement links TRBV19 to TRBJ1-1; D may be TRBD1 (6 bases). Here the CDR3 reads CASSLPGGQWTEAFF. The CDR3 nucleotides read TGTGCCAGTAGTTTACCGGGGGGGCAGTGGACTGAAGCTTTCTTT.